Below, 29 T cell receptor beta chains from the same sample are listed, as sequenced in a study of shared clonotypes between healthy human individuals (dated by TCRdb to the early 2020s). For the CD8 naive samples, CD45RO-negative cells were positively selected for CCR7, yielding a CD45RA+CCR7+ population from which TemRA cells were excluded. Libraries were built with the immunoSEQ multiplex PCR assay. TCRdb obtained this table from immuneACCESS and retained in-frame rearrangements with V and J assigned. These tables miss some clones; where compared with another copy, unresolved V genes account for less than half of the shortfall, and the remainder is unexplained. This sample holds roughly 570,000 clones; more than 95% were observed only once. The top ten clonotypes cover approximately 0.3% of the sample. The sample taken for sequencing was naive CD8+ T cells sorted from blood. Reading the label with the study, this specimen's cell subset or site is: CD45RA+CCR7+. These receptors came from a man aged 30-40 years in good health.

The chain couples TRBV11-2 to TRBJ2-1; 10 bases agree with TRBD2. The CDR3 contains 16 residues. Germline assignment: CDR1 SGHAT and CDR2 FQNNGV. V dropped 3 bases and J dropped 8; count of bases not matched to a gene: 10. In nucleotides, the CDR3 is TGTGCCAGCAGCTTCTTGGGTAGCGGGAGGTTTGATGAGCAGTTCTTC. Translating gives CASSFLGSGRFDEQFF.

The CDR3: CAISETGVLETQYF. The CDR3 DNA reads TGTGCCATCAGTGAGACAGGGGTCCTGGAGACCCAGTACTTC. V gene TRBV10-3 combines with J gene TRBJ2-5; 7 bases are a match to TRBD1. J lost 5 bases, V lost 2 bases, and 5 bases had no gene match. Looked up from germline, CDR1 is ENHRY and CDR2 is SYGVKD. The length of the CDR3 is 14 residues.

Turning to this clone: The same CDR3 arises from other DNA sequences in this sample as well. The chain combines TRBV29-1 with TRBJ2-4; D is undetermined. The V end lost 6 bases, the J end lost 0 bases, and 9 bases lay between the germline ends. The germline V gene encodes CDR1 SQVTM and CDR2 ANQGSEA. This CDR3 region has 13 residues. This CDR3 reads CSVVGLAKNIQYF. DNA of the CDR3: TGCAGCGTGGTGGGGTTAGCCAAAAACATTCAGTACTTC.

This clone is a singleton in its sample. This chain connects TRBV28 to TRBJ2-2, with D uncertain. The germline gives CDR1 MDHEN, CDR2 SYDVKM. The CDR3 has 13 amino acids. Trimming stripped 5 bases from V and 6 bases from J, with 10 bases between. CDR3 residues: CASSGLLAGELFF. The CDR3 bases are TGTGCCAGCAGTGGCCTTCTGGCCGGGGAGCTGTTTTTT.

The count of this clone is one. This chain links TRBV7-9 with TRBJ2-1; maybe TRBD2 (5 bases). This CDR3 spans 15 amino acids. CDR1 SEHNR and CDR2 FQNEAQ come from the germline V gene (reference sequence). V lost 5 bases and J lost 7, with 18 bases in between. The CDR3 reads CASSPPRATGNEQFF. DNA for the CDR3: TGTGCCAGCAGCCCACCGCGGGCTACGGGGAATGAGCAGTTCTTC.

This chain uses TRBV6-6 with TRBJ1-5; the D gene is possibly TRBD1 (6 bases). V was pared by 5 bases and J by 0 bases, with 11 bases between. The CDR3 consists of 15 residues. Looked up from germline, CDR1 is MNHNY and CDR2 is SVGAGI (reference sequence). The DNA for the CDR3 is TGTGCCAGCAGTCCCGGACAGAGTAGCAATCAGCCCCAGCATTTT. This gives the protein CASSPGQSSNQPQHF.

This chain links TRBV10-2 with TRBJ2-7; D is possibly TRBD1 (6 bases). Germline assignment: CDR1 WSHSY and CDR2 SAAADI. This CDR3 is 15 amino acids long. V was clipped by 1 base and J by 1 base, with 11 bases between them. The CDR3 here is CASSEFRTESYEQYF. In DNA, the CDR3 is TGCGCCAGCAGTGAGTTCAGGACAGAATCCTACGAGCAGTACTTC.

The chain employs TRBV7-9 and TRBJ2-7; D is perhaps TRBD1 or TRBD2 (5 bases each). The germline V gene encodes CDR1 SEHNR and CDR2 FQNEAQ (reference sequence). The CDR3 totals 14 residues. The V gene lost 5 bases and the J gene lost 2 bases, with 13 bases spanning the gap. CDR3: CASSPDRGTYEQYF. CDR3 DNA sequence: TGTGCCAGCAGCCCGGACCGGGGCACCTACGAGCAGTACTTC. Full variable domain (rest looked up from reference TRBV7-9 and TRBJ2-7): DTGVSQNPRHKITKRGQNVTFRCDPISEHNRLYWYRQTLGQGPEFLTYFQNEAQLEKSRLLSDRFSAERPKGSFSTLEIQRTEQGDSAMYLCASSPDRGTYEQYFGPGTRLTVT.

J is TRBJ2-1 and V is TRBV10-3; tentative D call: TRBD2 (6 bases). CDR3 length: 15 residues. Germline V lookup: CDR1 ENHRY, CDR2 SYGVKD. Trimming left V 6 bases short and J 6 bases short, with 18 bases between. CDR3 nucleotide sequence: TGTGCCATCAGCGCAGGGACTCAGCTTTCCAATGAGCAGTTCTTC. Its protein is CAISAGTQLSNEQFF.

This chain connects TRBV27 to TRBJ1-2; D call uncertain. The CDR3 runs to 12 residues. The V end lost 5 bases, the J end lost 4 bases, and 8 bases lay between the germline ends. Germline V gives CDR1 MNHEY, CDR2 SMNVEV (reference sequence). CDR3 region: CASSQRGYGYTF. The CDR3 nucleotides read TGTGCCAGCAGTCAGCGTGGCTATGGCTACACCTTC.

The chain couples TRBV19 to TRBJ2-1, with TRBD2 matching over 8 bases. Germline CDR1 and CDR2: LNHDA and SQIVND (reference sequence). The CDR3 is 13 amino acids. V lost 8 bases to trimming and J lost 5 bases; unmatched junction nucleotides: 5. The CDR3 DNA sequence: TGTGCCAGTGGGTGGGGACTAGACAATGAGCAGTTCTTC. Its translation: CASGWGLDNEQFF.

The chain is built from TRBV27 and TRBJ1-5; tentatively, D is TRBD1 (5 bases). V was clipped by 2 bases and J by 3 bases, with 11 bases between them. From germline, CDR1 is MNHEY and CDR2 SMNVEV (reference sequence). There are 15 residues in the CDR3. The CDR3 nucleotides are TGTGCCAGCAGTTTACCGACAGACATCAATCAGCCCCAGCATTTT. Translated: CASSLPTDINQPQHF.

The rearrangement links TRBV5-1 to TRBJ2-1; 11 bases match TRBD2. The CDR3 spans 18 residues. Germline V gene sequence: CDR1 SGHRS, CDR2 YFSETQ. V trimming: 4 bases; J trimming: 4 bases; junction bases outside the gene matches: 13. The CDR3 DNA reads TGCGCCAGCAGCCCACCGACTAGCGGGGACTATATTTACAATGAGCAGTTCTTC. Translation: CASSPPTSGDYIYNEQFF.

The rearrangement joins TRBV6-5 to TRBJ1-1; TRBD1 is a possible D gene (6 bases). V lost 9 bases and J lost 0, with 11 bases in between. The CDR3 is made up of 13 amino acids. Looked up from germline, CDR1 is MNHEY and CDR2 is SVGAGI. Written as DNA, the CDR3 is TGTGCCAGTCTACAGGGAGTGAACACTGAAGCTTTCTTT. This codes for CASLQGVNTEAFF.

As regards this clone: Other DNA sequences in the sample encode the same CDR3. V is TRBV7-9 and J is TRBJ1-3; D is ambiguous. CDR3 length: 12 amino acids. Germline-derived CDR1 and CDR2 are SEHNR and FQNEAQ (reference sequence). V was shortened by 1 base and J by 3 bases, with 1 base between the two germline ends. This CDR3 is CASSLGGNTIYF. The CDR3 DNA reads as TGTGCCAGCAGCTTAGGTGGAAACACCATATATTTT.

V usage is TRBV9 and J usage is TRBJ1-2; D might be TRBD1 (5 bases). Germline values: CDR1 SGDLS, CDR2 YYNGEE. The CDR3 loop spans 13 amino acids. The V gene lost 3 bases and the J gene lost 4 bases, with 10 bases spanning the gap. The CDR3 region is CASSGGDFYGYTF. The CDR3 DNA sequence: TGTGCCAGCAGCGGAGGGGATTTCTATGGCTACACCTTC.

The rearrangement joins TRBV11-2 to TRBJ1-5; D not certain. This CDR3 is built from 15 residues. Trimming left V 3 bases short and J 1 base short, with 10 bases between. Germline V gene lookup returns CDR1 SGHAT and CDR2 FQNNGV. CDR3 sequence reads: CASSLVAASNQPQHF. Written as DNA, the CDR3 is TGTGCCAGCAGCTTGGTAGCGGCGAGCAATCAGCCCCAGCATTTT.

The V gene is TRBV7-9, the J gene TRBJ2-1; 7 nucleotides align to TRBD1. After removal of 4 bases from V and 6 bases from J, the junction contained 6 bases not matched to a gene. CDR1 is SEHNR, CDR2 FQNEAQ, per germline (reference sequence). CDR3 length: 14 amino acids. The chain's CDR3 is CASSSDRVGNEQFF. The CDR3 DNA follows: TGTGCCAGCAGCTCCGACAGGGTTGGCAATGAGCAGTTCTTC.

The genes are TRBV4-1 and TRBJ2-3; D is unresolved. The germline V gene has CDR1 MGHRA and CDR2 YSYEKL. This CDR3 is 15 amino acids long. Trimming left V 4 bases short and J 6 bases short, with 17 bases between. The DNA of the CDR3 is TGCGCCAGCAGCCTACAGTGGCCTCCCGGGGATACGCAGTATTTT. This translates into CASSLQWPPGDTQYF.

The chain links TRBV27 to TRBJ2-2; 7 nucleotides align to TRBD1. V lost 3 bases to trimming and J lost 4 bases; unmatched junction nucleotides: 5. The CDR3 extends over 15 amino acids. CDR1 and CDR2 from the germline V gene are MNHEY and SMNVEV (reference sequence). The chain's CDR3 is CASSLQDRLTGELFF. The CDR3 DNA reads TGTGCCAGCAGTTTGCAGGACAGGCTCACCGGGGAGCTGTTTTTT.

This chain links TRBV18 with TRBJ2-3, with D tentatively TRBD2 (5 bases). This CDR3 comprises 16 residues. Germline V lookup: CDR1 KGHSH, CDR2 LQKENI. Trimming shortened V by 2 bases and J by 2 bases, and 14 bases separated the two germline ends. The CDR3 spells CASSPAKGEDTDTQYF. The CDR3 DNA sequence: TGTGCCAGCTCACCAGCGAAGGGAGAGGACACAGATACGCAGTATTTT. Full variable domain (remainder filled in from reference TRBV18 and TRBJ2-3): NAGVMQNPRHLVRRRGQEARLRCSPMKGHSHVYWYRQLPEEGLKFMVYLQKENIIDESGMPKERFSAEFPKEGPSILRIQQVVRGDSAAYFCASSPAKGEDTDTQYFGPGTRLTVL.

This clone came up once. The chain employs TRBV5-1 and TRBJ1-2; possibly TRBD1 for D (5 bases). Germline V lookup: CDR1 SGHRS, CDR2 YFSETQ. This CDR3 has 15 residues. V was pared by 3 bases and J by 0 bases, with 12 bases between. The CDR3 nucleotides read TGCGCCAGCAGCTCCTTGGGACCCGCTAACTATGGCTACACCTTC. Its translation: CASSSLGPANYGYTF.

The CDR3 loop reads CASSDAGQGDLNTEAFF. The CDR3 coding sequence is TGTGCCAGCAGTGACGCTGGACAGGGGGATTTGAACACTGAAGCTTTCTTT. V is TRBV25-1 and J is TRBJ1-1; 10 bases align to TRBD1. In germline, CDR1 is MGHDK, CDR2 SYGVNS. The length of the CDR3 is 17 residues. V lost 3 bases to trimming and J lost 0 bases; unmatched junction nucleotides: 7.

The chain is built from TRBV4-1 and TRBJ2-1, with 13 bases identical to TRBD2. The CDR3 extends over 17 amino acids. Trimming at V came to 2 bases and at J to 7 bases, leaving 8 bases not matched to a gene. Germline V lookup: CDR1 MGHRA, CDR2 YSYEKL. The CDR3 protein is CASSQLLAGGPDNEQFF. The CDR3 region has the DNA TGCGCCAGCAGCCAACTACTAGCGGGAGGGCCTGATAATGAGCAGTTCTTC.

This clone was picked up one time. V usage is TRBV4-1 and J usage is TRBJ2-1, with D hard to call. The ends were cut back, 1 base at V and 2 bases at J, with 9 bases in the middle. The V gene's germline CDR1 is MGHRA and CDR2 YSYEKL. The CDR3 is 15 residues long. This chain's CDR3 is CASSQVRETYNEQFF. CDR3 DNA: TGCGCCAGCAGCCAAGTTAGAGAAACCTACAATGAGCAGTTCTTC.

This clone has a handful of counts. The gene calls are TRBV9 and TRBJ2-2, with unresolved D. The CDR3 runs 13 residues. Between the trimmed V and J ends, which lost 1 base and 10 bases, there was a span of 11 bases. The germline gives CDR1 SGDLS, CDR2 YYNGEE. The CDR3 DNA reads TGTGCCAGCAGCGTACCGGCGGCCGAGGAGCTGTTTTTT. This encodes CASSVPAAEELFF.

This chain joins TRBV28 and TRBJ2-7; TRBD2 matches at 10 bases. Unmatched junction bases numbered 11, after V lost 6 bases and J lost 3 bases. Germline CDR1 and CDR2: MDHEN and SYDVKM. This CDR3 has 16 residues. The CDR3 sequence is CASRGTLLAGYYEQYF. The CDR3 DNA sequence: TGTGCCAGCAGGGGTACCTTACTAGCGGGGTACTACGAGCAGTACTTC.

V usage is TRBV2 and J usage is TRBJ1-5; TRBD1 matches at 9 bases. This CDR3 is built from 17 residues. V was pared by 4 bases and J by 2 bases, with 9 bases of the junction left unmatched. CDR1 is SNHLY and CDR2 is FYNNEI in the germline V gene. The CDR3 is CASSGAGTGRGNQPQHF. CDR3 bases: TGTGCCAGCAGTGGGGCAGGGACAGGGCGCGGCAATCAGCCCCAGCATTTT.

This sequence joins TRBV5-1 and TRBJ2-7; 7 bases map to TRBD2. Germline CDR1 and CDR2: SGHRS and YFSETQ. This CDR3 is built from 15 residues. V shed 0 bases and J 1 base; nucleotides not matched to a gene: 4. The CDR3 loop is CASSLARDYSYEQYF. The CDR3 DNA reads TGCGCCAGCAGCTTGGCTCGGGACTATTCCTACGAGCAGTACTTC.